The entry below gives a single TCR beta chain sequence along with its context. The target antigen is unknown. The junction departs from germline at one end; a sequencing error may be responsible. TCRdb re-called the multiplex PCR reads through MiXCR, storing one row per CDR3 protein. Seen here are some 130,000 distinct CDR3 sequences, 20% to 25% observed once, and the top ten hold over 2%. Looked up from germline, CDR1 is SGDLS and CDR2 is YYNGEE. The CDR3 is made up of 15 amino acids. The data are from a study of breast tumors, draining lymph nodes, adjacent tissues. Study findings and constraints: Findings are consistent with lymph node origin and intratumoral expansion of most tumor T cells. Data only fit, rather than demonstrated, lymph node origin of most tumor T cells. Luminal-like breast cancer showed significantly higher tumor–nontumor repertoire similarity than basal-like. Tumor TCR diversity was below lymph nodes but above nontumor tissue.

Axillary draining lymph nodes of breast cancer patients supplied the node samples. The genes are TRBV9 and TRBJ2-2; TRBD2 aligns across 8 bases. The sequencing input was axillary lymph node tissue. This sequence was found in a female donor with breast cancer. Some clones in this sample may be carry-over from other donors' samples. In DNA, the CDR3 is TGTGCCAGCAGCGTAGCGGGGGGGGTCACCGGGGAGCTGCTTTTT. Translation: CASSVAGGVTGELLF. The full variable domain, its missing parts supplied by reference TRBV9 and TRBJ2-2, is DSGVTQTPKHLITATGQRVTLRCSPRSGDLSVYWYQQSLDQGLQFLIQYYNGEERAKGNILERFSAQQFPDLHSELNLSSLELGDSALYFCASSVAGGVTGELLFGEGSRLTVL.